This T cell receptor (beta chain) was captured in a study of blood T cell repertoires in COVID-19. The CDR3 length is 16 residues. Deletions cut 2 bases from V and 1 base from J, with 9 bases between. Germline values: CDR1 SGHTA, CDR2 FQGTGA. Sequencing used immunoSEQ multiplex PCR; TCRdb keeps in-frame clones, though not all of them. The sample shows tens of thousands of clones, 80% to 90% of them seen only once. The chain carries TRBV7-3 and TRBJ1-6; D is possibly TRBD1 (5 bases). Sequenced sample: peripheral blood. The TCR originated in a woman aged 55 to 70 with acute or convalescent COVID-19. The CDR3 DNA reads TGTGCCAGCAGCTTACGCGGGGGTTCCTATAATTCACCCCTCCACTTT. This codes for CASSLRGGSYNSPLHF.